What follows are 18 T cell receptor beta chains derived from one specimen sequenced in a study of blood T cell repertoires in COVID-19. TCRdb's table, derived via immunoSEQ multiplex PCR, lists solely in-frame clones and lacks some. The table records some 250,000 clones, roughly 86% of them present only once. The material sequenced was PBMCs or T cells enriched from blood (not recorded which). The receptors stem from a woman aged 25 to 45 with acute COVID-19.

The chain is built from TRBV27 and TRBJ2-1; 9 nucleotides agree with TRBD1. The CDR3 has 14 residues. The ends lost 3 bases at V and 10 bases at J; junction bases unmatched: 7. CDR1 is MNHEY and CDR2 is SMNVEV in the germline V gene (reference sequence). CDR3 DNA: TGTGCCAGCAGTTTTAGTACAGGGGGCTGGGAGCAGTTCTTC. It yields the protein CASSFSTGGWEQFF.

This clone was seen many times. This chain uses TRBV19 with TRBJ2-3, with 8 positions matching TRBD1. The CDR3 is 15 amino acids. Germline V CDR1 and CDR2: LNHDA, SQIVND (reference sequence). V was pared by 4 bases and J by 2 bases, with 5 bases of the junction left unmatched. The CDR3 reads CASSSLTGATDTQYF. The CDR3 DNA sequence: TGTGCCAGTAGTAGCTTGACAGGGGCCACAGATACGCAGTATTTT.

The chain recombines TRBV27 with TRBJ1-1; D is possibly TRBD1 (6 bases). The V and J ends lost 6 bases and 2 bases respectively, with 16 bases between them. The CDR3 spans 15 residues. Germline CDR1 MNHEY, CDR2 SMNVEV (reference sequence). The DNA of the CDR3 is TGTGCCAGCAGCGTACAGGGATGGGCAAACACTGAAGCTTTCTTT. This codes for CASSVQGWANTEAFF.

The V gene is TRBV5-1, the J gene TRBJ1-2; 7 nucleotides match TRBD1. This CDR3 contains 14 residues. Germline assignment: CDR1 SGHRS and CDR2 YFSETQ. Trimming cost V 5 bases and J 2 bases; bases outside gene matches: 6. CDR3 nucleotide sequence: TGCGCCAGCAGACTTCCGGGACAGAACTATGGCTACACCTTC. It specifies CASRLPGQNYGYTF.

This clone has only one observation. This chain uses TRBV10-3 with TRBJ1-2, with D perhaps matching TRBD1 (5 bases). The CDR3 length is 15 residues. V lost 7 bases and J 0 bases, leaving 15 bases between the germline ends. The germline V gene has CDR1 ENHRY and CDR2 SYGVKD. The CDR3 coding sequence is TGTGCCATCATTCCCGACCCGACAGCTAACTATGGCTACACCTTC. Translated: CAIIPDPTANYGYTF.

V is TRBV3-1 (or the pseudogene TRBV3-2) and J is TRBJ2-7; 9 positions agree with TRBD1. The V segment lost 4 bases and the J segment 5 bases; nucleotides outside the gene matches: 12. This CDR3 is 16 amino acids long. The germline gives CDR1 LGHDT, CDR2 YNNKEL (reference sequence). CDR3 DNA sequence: TGTGCCAGCAGCCTCGGGACAGGGAATGTAGCTGACGAGCAGTACTTC. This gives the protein CASSLGTGNVADEQYF.

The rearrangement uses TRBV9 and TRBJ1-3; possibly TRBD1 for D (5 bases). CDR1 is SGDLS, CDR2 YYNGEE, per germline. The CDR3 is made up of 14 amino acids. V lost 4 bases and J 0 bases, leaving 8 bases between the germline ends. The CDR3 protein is CASSTQGSGNTIYF. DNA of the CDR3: TGTGCCAGCAGCACCCAGGGCTCTGGAAACACCATATATTTT. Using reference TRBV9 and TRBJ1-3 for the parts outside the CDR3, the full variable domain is DSGVTQTPKHLITATGQRVTLRCSPRSGDLSVYWYQQSLDQGLQFLIQYYNGEERAKGNILERFSAQQFPDLHSELNLSSLELGDSALYFCASSTQGSGNTIYFGEGSWLTVV.

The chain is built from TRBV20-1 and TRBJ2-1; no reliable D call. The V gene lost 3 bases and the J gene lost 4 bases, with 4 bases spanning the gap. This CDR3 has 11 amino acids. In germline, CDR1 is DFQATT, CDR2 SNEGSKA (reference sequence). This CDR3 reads CSASAYNEQFF. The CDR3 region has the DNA TGCAGTGCTAGTGCATACAATGAGCAGTTCTTC.

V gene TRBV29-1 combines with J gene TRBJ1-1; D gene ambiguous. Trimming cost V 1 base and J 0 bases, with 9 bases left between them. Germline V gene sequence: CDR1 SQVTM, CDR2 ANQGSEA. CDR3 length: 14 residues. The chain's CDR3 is CSVEGRAVNTEAFF. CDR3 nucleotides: TGCAGCGTTGAAGGGAGGGCGGTGAACACTGAAGCTTTCTTT.

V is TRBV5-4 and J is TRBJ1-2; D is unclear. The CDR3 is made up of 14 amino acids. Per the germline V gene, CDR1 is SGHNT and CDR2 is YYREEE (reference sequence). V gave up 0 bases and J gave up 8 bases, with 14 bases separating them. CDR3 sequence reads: CASSLVGETQGYTF. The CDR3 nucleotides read TGTGCCAGCAGCTTGGTTGGAGAGACGCAAGGCTACACCTTC.

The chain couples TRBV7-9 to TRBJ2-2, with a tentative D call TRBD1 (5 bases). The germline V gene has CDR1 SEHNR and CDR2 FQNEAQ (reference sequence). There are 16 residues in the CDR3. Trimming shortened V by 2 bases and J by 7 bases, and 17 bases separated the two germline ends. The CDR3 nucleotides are TGTGCCAGCAGCTTAAAGCAGGGCTCGGTGTACGGGGAGCTGTTTTTT. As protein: CASSLKQGSVYGELFF.

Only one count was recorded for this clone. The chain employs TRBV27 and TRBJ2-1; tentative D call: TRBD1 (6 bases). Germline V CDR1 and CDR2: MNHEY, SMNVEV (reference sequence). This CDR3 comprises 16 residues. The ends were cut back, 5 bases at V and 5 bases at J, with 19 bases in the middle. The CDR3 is CASSAFGQNNDNEQFF. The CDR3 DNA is TGTGCCAGCAGTGCCTTCGGACAGAATAATGACAATGAGCAGTTCTTC.

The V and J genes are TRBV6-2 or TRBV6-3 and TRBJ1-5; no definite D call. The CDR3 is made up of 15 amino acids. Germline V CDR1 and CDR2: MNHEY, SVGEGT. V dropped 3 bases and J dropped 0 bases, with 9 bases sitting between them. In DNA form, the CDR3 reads TGTGCCAGCAGTTATCGCGGGGATAGCAATCAGCCCCAGCATTTT. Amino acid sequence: CASSYRGDSNQPQHF.

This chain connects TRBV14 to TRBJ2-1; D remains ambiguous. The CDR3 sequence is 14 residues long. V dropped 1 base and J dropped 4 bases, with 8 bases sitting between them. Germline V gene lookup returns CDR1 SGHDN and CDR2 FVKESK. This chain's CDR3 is CASSQVSTYNEQFF. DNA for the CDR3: TGTGCCAGCAGCCAAGTGTCGACATACAATGAGCAGTTCTTC.

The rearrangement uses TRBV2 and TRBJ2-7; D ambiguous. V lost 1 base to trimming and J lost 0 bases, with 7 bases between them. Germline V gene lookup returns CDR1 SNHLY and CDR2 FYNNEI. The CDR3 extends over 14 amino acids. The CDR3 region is CASSEGRISYEQYF. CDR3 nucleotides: TGTGCCAGCAGTGAAGGGCGGATCTCCTACGAGCAGTACTTC.

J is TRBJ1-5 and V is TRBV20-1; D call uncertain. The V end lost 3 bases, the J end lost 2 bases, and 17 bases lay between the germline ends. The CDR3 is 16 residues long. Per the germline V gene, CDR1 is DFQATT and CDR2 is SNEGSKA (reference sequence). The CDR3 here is CSASRSWVGGNQPQHF. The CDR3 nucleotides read TGCAGTGCTAGTCGTTCTTGGGTAGGAGGCAATCAGCCCCAGCATTTT.

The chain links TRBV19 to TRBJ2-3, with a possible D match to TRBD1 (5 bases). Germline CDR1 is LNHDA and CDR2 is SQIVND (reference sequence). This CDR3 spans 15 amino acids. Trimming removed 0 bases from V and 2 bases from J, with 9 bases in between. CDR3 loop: CASSIDRTLTDTQYF. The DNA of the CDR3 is TGTGCCAGTAGTATAGACAGGACACTCACAGATACGCAGTATTTT.

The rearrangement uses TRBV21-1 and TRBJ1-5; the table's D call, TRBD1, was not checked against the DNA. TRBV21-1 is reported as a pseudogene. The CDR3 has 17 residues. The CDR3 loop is CASSKAGDRGVLQPQHF. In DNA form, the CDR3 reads TGTGCCAGCAGCAAAGCAGGAGACAGGGGGGTCTTGCAGCCCCAGCATTTT.